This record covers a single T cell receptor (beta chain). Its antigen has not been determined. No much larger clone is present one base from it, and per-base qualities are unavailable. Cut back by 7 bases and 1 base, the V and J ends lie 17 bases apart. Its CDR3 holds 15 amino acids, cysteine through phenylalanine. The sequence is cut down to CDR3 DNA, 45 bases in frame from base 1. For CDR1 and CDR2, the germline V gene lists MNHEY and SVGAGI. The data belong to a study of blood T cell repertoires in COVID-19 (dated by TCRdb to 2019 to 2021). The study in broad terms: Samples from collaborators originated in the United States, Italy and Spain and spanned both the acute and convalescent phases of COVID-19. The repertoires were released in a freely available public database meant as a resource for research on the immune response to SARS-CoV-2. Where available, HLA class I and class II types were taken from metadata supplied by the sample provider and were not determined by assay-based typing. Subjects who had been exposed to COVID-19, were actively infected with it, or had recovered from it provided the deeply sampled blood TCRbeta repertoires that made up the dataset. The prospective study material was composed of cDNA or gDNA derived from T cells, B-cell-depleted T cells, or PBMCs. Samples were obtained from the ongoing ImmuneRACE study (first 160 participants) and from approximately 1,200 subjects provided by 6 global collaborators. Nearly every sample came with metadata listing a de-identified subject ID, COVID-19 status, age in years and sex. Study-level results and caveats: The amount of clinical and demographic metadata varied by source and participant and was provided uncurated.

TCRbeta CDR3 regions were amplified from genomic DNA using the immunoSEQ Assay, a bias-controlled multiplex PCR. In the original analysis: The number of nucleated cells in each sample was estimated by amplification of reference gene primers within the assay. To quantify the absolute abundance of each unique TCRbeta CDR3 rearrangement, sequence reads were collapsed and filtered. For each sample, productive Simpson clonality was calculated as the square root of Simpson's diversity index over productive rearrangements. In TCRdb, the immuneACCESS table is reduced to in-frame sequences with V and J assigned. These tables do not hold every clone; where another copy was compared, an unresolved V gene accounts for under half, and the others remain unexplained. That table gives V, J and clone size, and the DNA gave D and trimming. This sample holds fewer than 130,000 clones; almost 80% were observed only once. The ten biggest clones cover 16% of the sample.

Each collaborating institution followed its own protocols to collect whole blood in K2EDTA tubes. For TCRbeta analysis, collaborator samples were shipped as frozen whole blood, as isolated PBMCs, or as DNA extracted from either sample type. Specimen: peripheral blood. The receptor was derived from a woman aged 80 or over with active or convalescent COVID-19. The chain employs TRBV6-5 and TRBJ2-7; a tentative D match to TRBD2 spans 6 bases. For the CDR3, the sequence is CASTTTAGRSYEQYF. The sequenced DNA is TGTGCCAGCACCACTACTGCAGGGAGGTCCTACGAGCAGTACTTC.